Here is one TCR beta chain with its context. The data derive from a study of CD8 T cells in Susac syndrome. The study used treatment-naive patients who had stable or active relapsing-remitting disease as multiple sclerosis controls. Germline-derived CDR1 and CDR2 are SGHDT and YYEEEE. V was shortened by 4 bases and J by 3 bases, with 19 bases between the two germline ends. There are 16 residues in the CDR3. RNA amounts of roughly 0.45 to 1 ug underwent reverse transcription with random hexamers. Each CDR3 protein gets one entry after TCRdb re-called the immunoSEQ multiplex PCR reads with MiXCR. Here the sample spans 100,000 to 150,000 distinct CDR3 sequences, approximately 93% being singletons.

This sequence joins TRBV5-6 and TRBJ1-1, with D possibly matching TRBD1 (5 bases). This TCR derives from a human donor with multiple sclerosis. Sequences were obtained from CD8+ T cells from PBMCs. CDR3 bases: TGTGCCAGCAGCATTATGGGACCTTACGGGGACACTGAAGCTTTCTTT. Amino acid sequence: CASSIMGPYGDTEAFF.